This T cell receptor (beta chain) is from a study of blood T cell repertoires in COVID-19. The overall study: Collection of acute and convalescent COVID-19 samples took place in the United States, Italy and Spain.

The age range of participants was roughly 18 to 90 years, with residence in about two dozen US areas. Clinical histories supplied by participants themselves formed the basis of cohort assignment. The germline CDR1 and CDR2 sequences are ENHRY and SYGVKD. V was cut by 4 bases and J by 4 bases, with 20 bases left in between. The CDR3 totals 16 residues. How the authors handled the data: Amplifying reference gene primers gave estimates of nucleated cell counts. This table comes from immunoSEQ multiplex PCR, and its TCRdb copy is limited to in-frame clones, with some not included. The D gene and trimming were derived from the DNA, and the V and J assignments and clone size from that table. The sample has some 330,000 clones, roughly four fifths seen once.

This TCR came from a woman aged 45-65 years who had recovered from COVID-19. Sequencing input: PBMCs or T cells enriched from blood (not recorded which). The genes are TRBV10-3 and TRBJ2-7, with a possible D match to TRBD2 (6 bases). The CDR3 coding sequence is TGTGCCATCAGTGGCCGAGATGGCGGGGTAGAATACGAGCAGTACTTC. Its translation is CAISGRDGGVEYEQYF.